Following are 5 T cell receptor beta chains from one sample sequenced in a study of T cell responses to AZD1222 COVID-19 vaccine. Some clones are missing from TCRdb's copy, which holds only in-frame ones; the method was immunoSEQ multiplex PCR. The sample consists of some 96,000 clones, approximately 91% of them appearing once. Sequenced material: peripheral blood, taken 28 days after the second AZD1222 dose. The receptors were sampled from an adult who received the AZD1222 COVID-19 vaccine.

The chain has TRBV29-1 and TRBJ1-2; D gene ambiguous. This CDR3 spans 14 amino acids. The V gene's germline CDR1 is SQVTM and CDR2 ANQGSEA. V was trimmed by 0 bases and J by 8 bases, leaving 16 bases between them. CDR3 coding DNA: TGCAGCGTTGAAGAAGGACGGCGGACCGGGGGCTACACCTTC. This translates into CSVEEGRRTGGYTF. The whole variable domain, filled in from reference TRBV29-1 and TRBJ1-2, reads SAVISQKPSRDICQRGTSLTIQCQVDSQVTMMFWYRQQPGQSLTLIATANQGSEATYESGFVIDKFPISRPNLTFSTLTVSNMSPEDSSIYLCSVEEGRRTGGYTFGSGTRLTVV.

The V call is TRBV11-3, the J call TRBJ2-7, with 7 bases aligning to TRBD2. Germline V CDR1 and CDR2: SGHNT, YENEEA. V lost 0 bases and J lost 5; bases outside the gene matches: 7. The CDR3 loop spans 15 amino acids. The CDR3 is CASSLDGREFHEQYF. The CDR3 nucleotides read TGTGCCAGCAGCTTAGATGGGCGGGAGTTCCACGAGCAGTACTTC.

This chain links TRBV7-9 with TRBJ2-7, with 7 bases that match TRBD1. This CDR3 has 13 amino acids. The trim removed 5 bases at V and 6 bases at J, leaving 7 bases unmatched. Germline V gives CDR1 SEHNR, CDR2 FQNEAQ (reference sequence). The CDR3 loop reads CASSLRRDSEQYF. The CDR3 DNA reads TGTGCCAGCAGCCTCCGAAGGGACAGCGAGCAGTACTTC. The whole variable domain, filled in from reference TRBV7-9 and TRBJ2-7, reads DTGVSQNPRHKITKRGQNVTFRCDPISEHNRLYWYRQTLGQGPEFLTYFQNEAQLEKSRLLSDRFSAERPKGSFSTLEIQRTEQGDSAMYLCASSLRRDSEQYFGPGTRLTVT.

The rearrangement uses TRBV10-3 and TRBJ2-3; maybe TRBD1 (6 bases). The germline gives CDR1 ENHRY, CDR2 SYGVKD. The CDR3 has 13 amino acids. The V and J ends lost 5 bases and 6 bases respectively, with 12 bases between them. The DNA of the CDR3 is TGTGCCATCAGTTCCGAGGGGGTTGATACGCAGTATTTT. It codes for CAISSEGVDTQYF.

This clone has only one observation. V and J are TRBV7-9 and TRBJ1-6; D not resolved. Per the germline V gene, CDR1 is SEHNR and CDR2 is FQNEAQ (reference sequence). V shed 11 bases and J shed 0 bases, with 11 bases lying between them. The CDR3 is 14 residues long. DNA of the CDR3: TGTGCCCTCAAGAAAAGCTCCTATAATTCACCCCTCCACTTT. Its translation is CALKKSSYNSPLHF.